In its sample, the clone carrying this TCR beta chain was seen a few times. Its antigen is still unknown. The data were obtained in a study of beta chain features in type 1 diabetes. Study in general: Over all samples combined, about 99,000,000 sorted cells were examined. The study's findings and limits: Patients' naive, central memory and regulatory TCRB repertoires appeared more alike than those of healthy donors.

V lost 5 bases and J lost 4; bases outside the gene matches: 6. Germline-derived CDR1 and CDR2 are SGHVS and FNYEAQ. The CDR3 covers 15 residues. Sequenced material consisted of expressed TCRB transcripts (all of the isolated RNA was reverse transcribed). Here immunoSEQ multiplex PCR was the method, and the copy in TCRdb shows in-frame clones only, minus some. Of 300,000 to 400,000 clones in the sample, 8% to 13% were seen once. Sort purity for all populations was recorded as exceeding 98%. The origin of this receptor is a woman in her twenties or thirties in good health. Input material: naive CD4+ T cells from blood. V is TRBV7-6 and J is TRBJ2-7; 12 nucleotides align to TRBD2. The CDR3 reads CASSLMTSGSYEQYF. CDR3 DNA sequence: TGTGCCAGCAGCCTCATGACTAGCGGGAGTTACGAGCAGTACTTC.